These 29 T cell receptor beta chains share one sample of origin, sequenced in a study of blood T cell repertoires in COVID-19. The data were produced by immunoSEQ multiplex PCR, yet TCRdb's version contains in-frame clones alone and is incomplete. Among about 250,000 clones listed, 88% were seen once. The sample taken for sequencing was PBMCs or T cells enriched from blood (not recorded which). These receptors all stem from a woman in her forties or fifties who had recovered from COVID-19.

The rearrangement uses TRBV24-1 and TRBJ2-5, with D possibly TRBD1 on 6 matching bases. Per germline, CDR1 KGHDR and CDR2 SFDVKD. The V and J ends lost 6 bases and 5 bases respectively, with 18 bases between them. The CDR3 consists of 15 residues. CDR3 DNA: TGTGCCACCAGTACTGCAGAGGGGGTCGGGGAGACCCAGTACTTC. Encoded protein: CATSTAEGVGETQYF.

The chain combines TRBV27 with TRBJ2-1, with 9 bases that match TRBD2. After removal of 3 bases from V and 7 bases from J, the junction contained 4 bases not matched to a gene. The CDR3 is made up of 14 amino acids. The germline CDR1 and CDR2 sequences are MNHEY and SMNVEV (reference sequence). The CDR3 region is CASSFLAGANEQFF. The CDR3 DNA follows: TGTGCCAGCAGTTTCTTAGCGGGAGCAAATGAGCAGTTCTTC.

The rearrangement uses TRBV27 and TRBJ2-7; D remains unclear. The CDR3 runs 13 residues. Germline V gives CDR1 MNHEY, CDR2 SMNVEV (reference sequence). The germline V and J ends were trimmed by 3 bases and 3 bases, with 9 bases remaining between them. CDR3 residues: CASSFRSSYEQYF. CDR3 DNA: TGTGCCAGCAGTTTTCGATCCAGCTACGAGCAGTACTTC.

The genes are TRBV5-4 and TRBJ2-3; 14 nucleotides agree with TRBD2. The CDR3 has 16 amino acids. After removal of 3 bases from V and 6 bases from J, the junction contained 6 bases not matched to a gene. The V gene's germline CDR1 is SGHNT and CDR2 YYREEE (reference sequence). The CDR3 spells CASSSGLAGVRDTQYF. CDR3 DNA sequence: TGTGCCAGCAGCTCGGGACTAGCGGGAGTACGGGATACGCAGTATTTT.

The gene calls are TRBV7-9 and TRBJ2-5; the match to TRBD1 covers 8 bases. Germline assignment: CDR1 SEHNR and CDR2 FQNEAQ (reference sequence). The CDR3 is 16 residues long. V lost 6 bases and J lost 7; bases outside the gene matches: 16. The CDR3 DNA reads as TGTGCCAGCAGTTCCCGCCTCCAGGGGGCTATAGGGACCCAGTACTTC. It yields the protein CASSSRLQGAIGTQYF.

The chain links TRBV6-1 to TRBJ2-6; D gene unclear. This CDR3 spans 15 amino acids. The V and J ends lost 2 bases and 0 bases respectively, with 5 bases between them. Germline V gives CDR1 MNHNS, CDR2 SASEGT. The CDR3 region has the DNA TGTGCCAGCAGTGAAACTCCCTCTGGGGCCAACGTCCTGACTTTC. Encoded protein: CASSETPSGANVLTF.

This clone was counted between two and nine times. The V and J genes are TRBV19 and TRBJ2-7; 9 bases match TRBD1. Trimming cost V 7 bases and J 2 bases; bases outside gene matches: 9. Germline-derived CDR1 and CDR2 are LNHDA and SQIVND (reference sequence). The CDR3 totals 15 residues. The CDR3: CASKGGGTGTYEQYF. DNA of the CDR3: TGTGCCAGTAAGGGTGGAGGGACAGGGACCTACGAGCAGTACTTC.

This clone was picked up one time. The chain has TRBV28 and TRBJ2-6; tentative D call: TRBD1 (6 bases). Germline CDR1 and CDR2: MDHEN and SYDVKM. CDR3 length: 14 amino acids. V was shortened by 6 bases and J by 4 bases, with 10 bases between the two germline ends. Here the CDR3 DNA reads TGTGCCAGCAGCTCAGGGGACGGGGCCAACGTCCTGACTTTC. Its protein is CASSSGDGANVLTF.

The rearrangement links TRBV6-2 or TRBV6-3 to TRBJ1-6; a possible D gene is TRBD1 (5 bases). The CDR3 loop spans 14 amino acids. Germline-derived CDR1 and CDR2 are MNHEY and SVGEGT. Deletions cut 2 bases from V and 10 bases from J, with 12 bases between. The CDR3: CASSYIGHGSPLHF. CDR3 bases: TGTGCCAGCAGTTACATAGGACATGGATCACCCCTCCACTTT.

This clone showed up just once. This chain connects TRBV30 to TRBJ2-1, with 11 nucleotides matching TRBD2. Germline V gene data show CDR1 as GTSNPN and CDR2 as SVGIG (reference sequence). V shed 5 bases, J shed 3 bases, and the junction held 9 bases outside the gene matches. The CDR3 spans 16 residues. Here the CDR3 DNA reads TGTGCCTGGGGCTCGCTAGCGGGAGGTATCTACAATGAGCAGTTCTTC. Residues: CAWGSLAGGIYNEQFF.

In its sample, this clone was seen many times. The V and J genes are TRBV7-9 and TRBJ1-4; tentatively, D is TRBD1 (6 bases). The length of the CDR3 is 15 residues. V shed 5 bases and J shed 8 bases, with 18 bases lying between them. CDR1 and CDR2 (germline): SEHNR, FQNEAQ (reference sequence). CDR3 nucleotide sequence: TGTGCCAGCAGCCGAAGCCAGGGGTTGCGCGAAAAACTGTTTTTT. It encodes CASSRSQGLREKLFF.

The CDR3 DNA sequence: TGTGCCAGCAGTCCCCGGGACAGGGGGACCGAAAAACTGTTTTTT. This gives the protein CASSPRDRGTEKLFF. The genes are TRBV27 and TRBJ1-4, with 11 nucleotides matching TRBD1. V lost 5 bases and J lost 8; bases outside the gene matches: 7. The CDR3 extends over 15 amino acids. Germline V gene data show CDR1 as MNHEY and CDR2 as SMNVEV (reference sequence).

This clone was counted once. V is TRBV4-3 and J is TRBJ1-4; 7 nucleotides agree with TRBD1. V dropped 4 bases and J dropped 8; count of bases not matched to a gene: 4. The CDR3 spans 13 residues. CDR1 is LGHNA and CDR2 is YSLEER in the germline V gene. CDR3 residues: CASSPGTAEKLFF. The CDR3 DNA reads TGCGCCAGCAGCCCCGGGACAGCAGAAAAACTGTTTTTT.

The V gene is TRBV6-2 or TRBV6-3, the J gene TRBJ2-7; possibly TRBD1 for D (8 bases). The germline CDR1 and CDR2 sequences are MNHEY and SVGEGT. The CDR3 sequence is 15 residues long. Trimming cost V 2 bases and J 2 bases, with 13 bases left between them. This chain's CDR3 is CASSYDTGGAYEQYF. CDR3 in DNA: TGTGCCAGCAGTTACGATACAGGGGGGGCCTACGAGCAGTACTTC.

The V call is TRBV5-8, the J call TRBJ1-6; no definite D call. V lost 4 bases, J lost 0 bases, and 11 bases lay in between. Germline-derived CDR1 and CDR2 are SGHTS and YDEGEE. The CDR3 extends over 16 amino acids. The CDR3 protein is CASSVRRSSYNSPLHF. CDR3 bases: TGTGCCAGCAGCGTGCGGAGGAGCTCCTATAATTCACCCCTCCACTTT. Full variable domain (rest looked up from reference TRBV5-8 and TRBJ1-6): EAGVTQSPTHLIKTRGQQATLRCSPISGHTSVYWYQQALGLGLQFLLWYDEGEERNRGNFPPRFSGRQFPNYSSELNVNALELEDSALYLCASSVRRSSYNSPLHFGNGTRLTVT.

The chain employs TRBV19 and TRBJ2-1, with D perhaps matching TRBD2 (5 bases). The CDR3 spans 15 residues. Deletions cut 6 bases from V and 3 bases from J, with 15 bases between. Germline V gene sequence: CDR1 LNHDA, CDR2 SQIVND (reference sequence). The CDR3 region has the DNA TGTGCCAGTAGCAACGACCGGGATCTCTACAATGAGCAGTTCTTC. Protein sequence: CASSNDRDLYNEQFF.

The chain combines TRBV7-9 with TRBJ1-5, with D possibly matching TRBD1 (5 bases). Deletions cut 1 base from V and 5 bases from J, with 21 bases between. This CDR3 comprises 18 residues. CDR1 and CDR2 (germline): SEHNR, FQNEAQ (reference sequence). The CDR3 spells CASSLVSGTPEGDQPQHF. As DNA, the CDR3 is TGTGCCAGCAGCTTAGTCTCAGGGACCCCGGAGGGCGATCAGCCCCAGCATTTT.

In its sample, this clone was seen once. CDR3: CASSQDTGTYEQYF. In nucleotides, the CDR3 is TGTGCCAGCAGCCAAGATACCGGGACCTACGAGCAGTACTTC. The chain uses TRBV4-2 and TRBJ2-7, with a tentative D call TRBD2 (5 bases). The CDR3 length is 14 residues. Germline V gene data show CDR1 as LGHNA and CDR2 as YNFKEQ. V lost 0 bases to trimming and J lost 2 bases, with 8 bases between them.

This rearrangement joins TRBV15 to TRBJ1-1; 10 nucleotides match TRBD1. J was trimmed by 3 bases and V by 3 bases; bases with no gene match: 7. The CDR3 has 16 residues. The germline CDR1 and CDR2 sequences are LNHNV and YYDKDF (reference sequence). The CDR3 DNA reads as TGTGCCACCAGCAGGGGGACAGGGGAGGGGTACACTGAAGCTTTCTTT. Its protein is CATSRGTGEGYTEAFF. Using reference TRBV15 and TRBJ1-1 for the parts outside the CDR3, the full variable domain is DAMVIQNPRYQVTQFGKPVTLSCSQTLNHNVMYWYQQKSSQAPKLLFHYYDKDFNNEADTPDNFQSRRPNTSFCFLDIRSPGLGDTAMYLCATSRGTGEGYTEAFFGQGTRLTVV.

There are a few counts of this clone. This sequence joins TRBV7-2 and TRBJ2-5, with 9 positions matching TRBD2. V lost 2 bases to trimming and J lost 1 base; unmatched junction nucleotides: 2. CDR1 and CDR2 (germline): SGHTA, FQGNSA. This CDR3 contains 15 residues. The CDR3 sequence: CASSLLAGFQETQYF. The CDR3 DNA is TGTGCCAGCAGCTTACTAGCGGGATTCCAAGAGACCCAGTACTTC.

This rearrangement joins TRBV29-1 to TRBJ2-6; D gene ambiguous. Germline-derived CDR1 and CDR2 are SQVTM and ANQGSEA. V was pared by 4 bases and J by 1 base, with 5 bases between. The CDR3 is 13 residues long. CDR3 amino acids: CSVARSGANVLTF. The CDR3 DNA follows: TGCAGCGTTGCTCGGTCTGGGGCCAACGTCCTGACTTTC. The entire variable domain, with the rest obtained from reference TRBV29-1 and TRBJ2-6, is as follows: SAVISQKPSRDICQRGTSLTIQCQVDSQVTMMFWYRQQPGQSLTLIATANQGSEATYESGFVIDKFPISRPNLTFSTLTVSNMSPEDSSIYLCSVARSGANVLTFGAGSRLTVL.

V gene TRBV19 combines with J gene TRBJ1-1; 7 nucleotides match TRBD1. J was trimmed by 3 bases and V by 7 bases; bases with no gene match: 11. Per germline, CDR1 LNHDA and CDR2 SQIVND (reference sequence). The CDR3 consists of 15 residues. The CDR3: CASNNNRGSHTEAFF. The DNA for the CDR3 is TGTGCCAGTAATAATAACAGGGGATCCCACACTGAAGCTTTCTTT.

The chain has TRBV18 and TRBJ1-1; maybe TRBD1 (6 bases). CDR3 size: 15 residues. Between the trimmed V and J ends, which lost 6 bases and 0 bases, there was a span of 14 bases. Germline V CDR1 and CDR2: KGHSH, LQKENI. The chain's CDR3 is CASSPPGAVNTEAFF. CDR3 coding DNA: TGTGCCAGCTCGCCCCCAGGGGCGGTGAACACTGAAGCTTTCTTT.

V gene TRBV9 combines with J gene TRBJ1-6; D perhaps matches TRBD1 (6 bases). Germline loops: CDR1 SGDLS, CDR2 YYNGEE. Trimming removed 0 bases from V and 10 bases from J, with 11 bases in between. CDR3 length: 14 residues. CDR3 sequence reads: CASSVVQGDSPLHF. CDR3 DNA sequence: TGTGCCAGCAGCGTAGTACAGGGAGACTCACCCCTCCACTTT.

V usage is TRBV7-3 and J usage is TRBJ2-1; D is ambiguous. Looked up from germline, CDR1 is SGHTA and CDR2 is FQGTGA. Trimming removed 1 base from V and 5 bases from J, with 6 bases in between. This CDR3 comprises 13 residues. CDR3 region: CASSLNTNNEQFF. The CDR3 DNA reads TGTGCCAGCAGCTTAAACACGAACAATGAGCAGTTCTTC.

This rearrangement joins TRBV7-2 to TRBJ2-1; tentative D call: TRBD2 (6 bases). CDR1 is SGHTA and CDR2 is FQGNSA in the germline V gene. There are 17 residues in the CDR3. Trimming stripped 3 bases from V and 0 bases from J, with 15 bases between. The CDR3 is CASSFAPGAYSYNEQFF. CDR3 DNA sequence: TGTGCCAGCAGCTTTGCCCCGGGAGCGTACTCCTACAATGAGCAGTTCTTC. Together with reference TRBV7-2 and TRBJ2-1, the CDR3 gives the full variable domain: GAGVSQSPSNKVTEKGKDVELRCDPISGHTALYWYRQSLGQGLEFLIYFQGNSAPDKSGLPSDRFSAERTGGSVSTLTIQRTQQEDSAVYLCASSFAPGAYSYNEQFFGPGTRLTVL.

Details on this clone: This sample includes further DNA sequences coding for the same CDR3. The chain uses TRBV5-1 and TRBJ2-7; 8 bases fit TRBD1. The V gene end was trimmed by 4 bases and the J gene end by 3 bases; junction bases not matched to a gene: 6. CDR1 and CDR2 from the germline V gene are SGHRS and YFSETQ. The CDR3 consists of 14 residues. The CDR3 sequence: CASSEDRGSYEQYF. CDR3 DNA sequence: TGCGCCAGCAGCGAAGACAGGGGAAGCTACGAGCAGTACTTC.

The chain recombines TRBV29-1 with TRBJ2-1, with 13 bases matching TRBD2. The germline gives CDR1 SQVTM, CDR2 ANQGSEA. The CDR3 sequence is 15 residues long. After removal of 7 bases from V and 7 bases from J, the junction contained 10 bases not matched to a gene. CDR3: CSGPKLAGGPNEQFF. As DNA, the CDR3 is TGCAGCGGCCCAAAACTAGCGGGAGGGCCGAATGAGCAGTTCTTC.

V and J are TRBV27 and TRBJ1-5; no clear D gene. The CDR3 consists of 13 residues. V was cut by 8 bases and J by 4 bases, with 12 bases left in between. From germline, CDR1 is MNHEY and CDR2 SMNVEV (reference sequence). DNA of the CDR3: TGTGCCAGCCGTCTTGGAGTGAATCAGCCCCAGCATTTT. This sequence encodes CASRLGVNQPQHF.